The clone carrying this T cell receptor (beta chain) was found many times. Time point meaning: sample taken at primary tumor resection. From tumor, nontumor lung or frozen PBMC, whole RNA was taken unsorted for sequencing. TCRdb reprocessed the 5' RACE reads with MiXCR, giving one entry per CDR3 protein. This sample has about 12,000 distinct CDR3 sequences, with roughly an eighth found just once. Losses at the gene ends were 0 bases for V and 4 bases for J; bases not matched to a gene: 0. Germline assignment: CDR1 ENHRY and CDR2 SYGVKD. This CDR3 contains 14 residues. This sample is drawn from a study of spatial heterogeneity in lung cancer.

V is TRBV10-3 and J is TRBJ1-1; 9 nucleotides agree with TRBD1. The origin of this receptor is a female donor with early-stage non-small cell lung cancer. The material sequenced was PBMCs, taken at surgery. The CDR3 protein is CAISESGQGTEAFF. The CDR3 coding sequence is TGTGCCATCAGTGAGTCGGGACAGGGCACTGAAGCTTTCTTT.